This is a list of T cell receptor beta chains from one sample in a study of T cell repertoires in cytomegalovirus infection. TCRdb re-derived calls from the reads in MiXCR, one entry per CDR3 protein. The sample yields almost 550,000 distinct CDR3 sequences, about 17% seen once. Sequencing was done on a sample of CD8+ T cells from PBMCs. These receptors all stem from a human donor in good health (CMV status not recorded). Some clones in this sample may be carry-over from other donors' samples. Both conserved end residues are part of each CDR3. A D gene is named only where the DNA matches it firmly. Not every row has a clone size; where given, it reads once, few, many or a size class.

CDR3 length,J gene,V gene,clone size,D gene,CDR3 DNA,CDR3 protein
15,TRBJ1-3,TRBV7-2,few,.,TGTGCCAGCAGCTGGAGGGACAATCCTGGAAACACCATATATTTT,CASSWRDNPGNTIYF
17,TRBJ2-2,TRBV11-2,many,.,TGTGCCAGCAGCTTAGATCTCATCGGGAAGAGCACCGGGGAGCTGTTTTTT,CASSLDLIGKSTGELFF
14,TRBJ1-6,TRBV7-2,many,.,TGTGCCAGCAGCTTAAAACGGACGAATTCACCCCTCCACTTT,CASSLKRTNSPLHF
14,TRBJ1-5,TRBV19,.,.,TGTGCCAGCGAGGGGGGGGGCTATAGCCAGCCCCAGCATTTT,CASEGGGYSQPQHF
11,TRBJ1-1,TRBV6-6,.,.,TGTGCCAGCAGTGGTGGGACGGGAGCTTTCTTT,CASSGGTGAFF
14,TRBJ2-1,TRBV12-3/TRBV12-4,few,.,TGTGCCAGCAGCATACAGGGTCCGGGTAATGAGCAGTTCTTC,CASSIQGPGNEQFF
15,TRBJ1-1,TRBV6-1,many,.,TGTGCCAGCAGTGACAGGACGGGAGGGACCACTGAAGCTTTCTTT,CASSDRTGGTTEAFF
14,TRBJ1-1,TRBV7-9,few,TRBD1,TGTGCCAGCAGGTCCACGGGGACAGCCACTGAAGCTTTCTTT,CASRSTGTATEAFF
14,TRBJ1-2,TRBV2,.,TRBD1,TGTGCCAGCAGTGAACCGGGACAGGGTTTTAGCTACGCCTTC,CASSEPGQGFSYAF
16,TRBJ2-2,TRBV12-3/TRBV12-4,.,TRBD2,TGTGCCAGCAGCACCCTTAGCGGGGGGACCACCGGGGAGCTGTTTTTT,CASSTLSGGTTGELFF
14,TRBJ2-1,TRBV20-1,.,TRBD2,TGCAGTGCTAGAGATAGCGGGGCGGGTAATGAGCAGTTCTTC,CSARDSGAGNEQFF
14,TRBJ2-2,TRBV7-9,few,.,TGTGCCAGCAGCCCTGGACGAGCCACCGGGGAGCTGTTTTTT,CASSPGRATGELFF
15,TRBJ2-1,TRBV5-6,.,.,TGTGCCAGCAGCTTGGGGCAGGGCGTCAGGGAGGAGCAGTTCTTC,CASSLGQGVREEQFF
15,TRBJ1-2,TRBV3-1,.,.,TGTGCCAGCAGCTCACGGCTGGCGTACGACTATGGCTACACCTTC,CASSSRLAYDYGYTF
12,TRBJ1-1,TRBV10-2,few,.,TGCGCCAGCAGGGTAGGACGCACTGAAGCTTTCTTT,CASRVGRTEAFF
15,TRBJ2-1,TRBV9,.,TRBD2,TGTGCCAGCAGCGTAGCTAGCGGGGGGCGGAATGAGCAGTTCTTC,CASSVASGGRNEQFF
13,TRBJ2-1,TRBV6-5,few,.,TGTGCCAGCAGTCCTAGTCCCGATTATGAGCAGTTCTTC,CASSPSPDYEQFF
14,TRBJ2-3,TRBV20-1,.,.,TGCAGTGCGCGGGGACGGCTTCGCACAGATACGCAGTATTTT,CSARGRLRTDTQYF
17,TRBJ2-7,TRBV2,.,TRBD2,TGTGCCAGCAGTGAGGGGCTAGCGGGTCCTAGCTCCTACGAGCAGTACTTC,CASSEGLAGPSSYEQYF
13,TRBJ1-5,TRBV7-8,many,.,TGTGCCAGCGCCTCGGACTACAATCAGCCCCAGCATTTT,CASASDYNQPQHF
15,TRBJ1-1,TRBV5-6,.,TRBD1,TGTGCCAGCAGCTTGCGGACAGGGTGGACTCCTGAAGCTTTCTTT,CASSLRTGWTPEAFF
17,TRBJ1-4,TRBV6-2/TRBV6-3,.,TRBD1,TGTGCCAGCAGTCCTTCAGGGGGCAGTAGGATAAAGGAAAAACTGTTTTTT,CASSPSGGSRIKEKLFF
16,TRBJ2-7,TRBV4-2,many,TRBD2,TGTGCCAGCAGCCGACCGGGACTAGCGGGAGGCAACGAGCAGTACTTC,CASSRPGLAGGNEQYF
14,TRBJ1-5,TRBV27,many,TRBD1,TGTGCCAGCAGTTTGGTCAGGGGGAATCAGCCCCAGCATTTT,CASSLVRGNQPQHF
14,TRBJ2-1,TRBV7-9,few,.,TGTGCCAGCAGCTTAATCATAGGGGGGGGGGAGCAGTTCTTC,CASSLIIGGGEQFF
11,TRBJ2-1,TRBV11-2,many,.,TGTGCCAGCAGCAGCCGGAATGAGCAGTTCTTC,CASSSRNEQFF
16,TRBJ2-3,TRBV6-5,many,TRBD2,TGTGCCAGCAGTTACGTGGCGGGGGGGGAAATAGATACGCAGTATTTT,CASSYVAGGEIDTQYF
15,TRBJ2-7,TRBV4-1,many,TRBD2,TGCGCCAGCAGCCAGACGACTAGCGGGGACTACGAGCAGTACTTC,CASSQTTSGDYEQYF
15,TRBJ2-7,TRBV11-2,few,.,TGTGCCACCACCCTAGGCTGGGCGGGGTCCTACGAGCAGTACTTC,CATTLGWAGSYEQYF
16,TRBJ2-5,TRBV27,many,.,TGTGCCAGCAGTTTCAGGGCCCTTGTAACCCGGGAGACCCAGTACTTC,CASSFRALVTRETQYF
12,TRBJ1-1,TRBV10-3,few,.,TGTGCCATCGGGGGGTTGGACACTGAAGCTTTCTTT,CAIGGLDTEAFF
14,TRBJ2-1,TRBV7-3,.,.,TGTGCCAGCAGCGGCGGGACTTCCTACAATGAGCAGTTCTTC,CASSGGTSYNEQFF
14,TRBJ2-7,TRBV20-1,.,TRBD2,TGCAGTGCTAGAAGCTGGCTAGCGGGATACGAGAAGTACTTC,CSARSWLAGYEKYF
14,TRBJ1-3,TRBV7-8,many,.,TGTGCCAGCAGCCACATCGGCTCTGGAAACACCATATATTTT,CASSHIGSGNTIYF
12,TRBJ1-1,TRBV12-5,many,.,TGTGCTAGTGGTTTTTGGGGGGATGAAGCTTTCTTT,CASGFWGDEAFF
15,TRBJ2-7,TRBV5-5,many,.,TGTGCCAGCAGCTCCGGTGCAGGGAGTGTATACGAGCAGTACTTC,CASSSGAGSVYEQYF